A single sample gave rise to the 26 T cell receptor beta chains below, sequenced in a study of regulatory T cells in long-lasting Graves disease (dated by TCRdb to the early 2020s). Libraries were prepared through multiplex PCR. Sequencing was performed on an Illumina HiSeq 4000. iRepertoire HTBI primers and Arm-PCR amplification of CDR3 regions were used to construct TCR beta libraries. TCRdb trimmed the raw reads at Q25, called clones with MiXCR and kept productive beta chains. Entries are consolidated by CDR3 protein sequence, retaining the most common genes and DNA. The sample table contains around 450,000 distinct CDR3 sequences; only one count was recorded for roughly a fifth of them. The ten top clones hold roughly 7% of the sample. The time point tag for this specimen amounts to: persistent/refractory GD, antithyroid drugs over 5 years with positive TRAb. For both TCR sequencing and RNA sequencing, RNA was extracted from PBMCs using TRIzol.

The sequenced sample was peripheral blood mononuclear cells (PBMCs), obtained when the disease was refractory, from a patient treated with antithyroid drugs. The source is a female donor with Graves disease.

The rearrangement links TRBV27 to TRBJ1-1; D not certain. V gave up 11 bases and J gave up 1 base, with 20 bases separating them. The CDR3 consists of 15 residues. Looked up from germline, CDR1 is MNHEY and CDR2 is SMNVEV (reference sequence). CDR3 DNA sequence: TGTGCCGGCAAAACCGGCAGGCCGGGGAACACTGAAGCTTTCTTT. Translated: CAGKTGRPGNTEAFF.

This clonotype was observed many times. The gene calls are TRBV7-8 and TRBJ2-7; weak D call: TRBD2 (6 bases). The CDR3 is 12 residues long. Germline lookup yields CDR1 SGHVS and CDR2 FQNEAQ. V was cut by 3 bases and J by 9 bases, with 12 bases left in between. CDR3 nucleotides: TGTGCCAGCAGCTTCGATCCACTAGCGCAGTACTTC. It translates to CASSFDPLAQYF.

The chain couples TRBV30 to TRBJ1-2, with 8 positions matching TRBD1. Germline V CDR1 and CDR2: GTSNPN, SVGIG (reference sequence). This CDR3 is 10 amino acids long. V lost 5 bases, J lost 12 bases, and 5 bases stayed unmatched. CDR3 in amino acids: CAWGTGGNTF. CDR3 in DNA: TGTGCCTGGGGGACAGGCGGGAACACCTTC.

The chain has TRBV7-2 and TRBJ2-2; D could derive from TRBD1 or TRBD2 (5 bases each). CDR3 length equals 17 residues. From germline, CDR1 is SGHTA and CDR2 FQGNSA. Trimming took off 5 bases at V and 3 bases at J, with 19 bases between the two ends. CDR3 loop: CASSPLGTVVYTGELFF. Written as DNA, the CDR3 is TGTGCCAGCAGCCCCTTGGGGACCGTGGTGTACACCGGGGAGCTGTTTTTT.

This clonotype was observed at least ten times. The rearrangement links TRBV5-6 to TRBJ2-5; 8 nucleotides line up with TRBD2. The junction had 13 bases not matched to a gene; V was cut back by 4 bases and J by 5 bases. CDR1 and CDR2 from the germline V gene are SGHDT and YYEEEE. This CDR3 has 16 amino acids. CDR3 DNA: TGTGCCAGCAGCGAACGTACCGGGACTAGTACGGAGACCCAGTACTTC. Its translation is CASSERTGTSTETQYF.

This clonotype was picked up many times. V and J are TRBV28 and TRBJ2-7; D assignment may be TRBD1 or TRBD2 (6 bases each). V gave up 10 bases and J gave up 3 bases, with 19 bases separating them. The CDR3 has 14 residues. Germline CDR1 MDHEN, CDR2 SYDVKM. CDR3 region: CATDDRRDFYEQYF. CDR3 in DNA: TGTGCCACAGATGACAGGAGGGACTTCTACGAGCAGTACTTC.

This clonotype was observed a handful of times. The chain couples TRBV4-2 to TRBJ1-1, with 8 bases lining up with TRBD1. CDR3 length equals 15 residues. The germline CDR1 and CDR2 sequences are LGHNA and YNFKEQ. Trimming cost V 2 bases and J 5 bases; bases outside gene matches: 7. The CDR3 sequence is CASSQPKQGGTEAFF. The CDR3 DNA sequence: TGTGCCAGCAGCCAACCAAAACAGGGGGGGACTGAAGCTTTCTTT.

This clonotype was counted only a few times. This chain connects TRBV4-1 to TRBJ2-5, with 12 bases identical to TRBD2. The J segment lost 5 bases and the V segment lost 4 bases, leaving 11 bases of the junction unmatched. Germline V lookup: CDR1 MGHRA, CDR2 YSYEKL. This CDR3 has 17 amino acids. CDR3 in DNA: TGCGCCAGCAGCCCACCGCGACTAGCGGGAGTTTCGGAGACCCAGTACTTC. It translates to CASSPPRLAGVSETQYF.

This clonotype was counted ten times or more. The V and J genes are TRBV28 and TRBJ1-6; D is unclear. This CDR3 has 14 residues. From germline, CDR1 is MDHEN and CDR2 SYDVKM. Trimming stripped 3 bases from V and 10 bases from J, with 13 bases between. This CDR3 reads CASSLEGSGSPLHF. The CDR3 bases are TGTGCCAGCAGTTTGGAGGGTAGTGGATCACCCCTCCACTTT.

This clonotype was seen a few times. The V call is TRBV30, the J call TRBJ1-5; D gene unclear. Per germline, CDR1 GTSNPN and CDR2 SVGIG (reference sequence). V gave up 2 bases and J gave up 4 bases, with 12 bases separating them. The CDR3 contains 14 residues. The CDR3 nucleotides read TGTGCCTGGAGTACGTCGTCCGTTAATCAGCCCCAGCATTTT. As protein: CAWSTSSVNQPQHF.

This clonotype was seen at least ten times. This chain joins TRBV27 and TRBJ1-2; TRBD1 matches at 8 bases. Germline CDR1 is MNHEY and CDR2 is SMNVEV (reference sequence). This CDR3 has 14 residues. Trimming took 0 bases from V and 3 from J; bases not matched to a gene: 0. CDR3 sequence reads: CASSLSTGDYGYTF. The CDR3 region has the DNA TGTGCCAGCAGTTTATCGACAGGGGACTATGGCTACACCTTC.

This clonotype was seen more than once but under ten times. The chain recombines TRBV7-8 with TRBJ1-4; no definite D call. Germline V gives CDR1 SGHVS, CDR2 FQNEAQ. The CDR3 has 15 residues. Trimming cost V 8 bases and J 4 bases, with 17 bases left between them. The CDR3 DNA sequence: TGTGCCAGCTCCTCTAGGCAGGAGATTAATGAAAAACTGTTTTTT. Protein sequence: CASSSRQEINEKLFF.

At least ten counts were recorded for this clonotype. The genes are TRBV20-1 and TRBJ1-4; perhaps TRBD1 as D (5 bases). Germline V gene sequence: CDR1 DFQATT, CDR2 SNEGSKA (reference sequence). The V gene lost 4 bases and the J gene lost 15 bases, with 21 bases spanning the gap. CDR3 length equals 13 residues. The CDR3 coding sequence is TGCAGTGCTACATCGTCGACGGACACTGTTTTGTTTTTT. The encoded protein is CSATSSTDTVLFF.

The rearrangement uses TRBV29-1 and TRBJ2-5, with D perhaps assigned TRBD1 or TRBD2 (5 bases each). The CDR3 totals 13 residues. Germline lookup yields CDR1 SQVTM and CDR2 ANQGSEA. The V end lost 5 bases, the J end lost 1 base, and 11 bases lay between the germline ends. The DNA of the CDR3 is TGCAGCGTTCGGGGCACAATCCAAGAGACCCAGTACTTC. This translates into CSVRGTIQETQYF.

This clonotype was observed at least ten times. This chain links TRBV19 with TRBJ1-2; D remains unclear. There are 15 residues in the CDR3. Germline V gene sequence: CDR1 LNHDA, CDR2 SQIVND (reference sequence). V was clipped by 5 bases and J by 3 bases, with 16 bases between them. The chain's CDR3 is CASSPQPALDYGYTF. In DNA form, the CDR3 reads TGTGCCAGTAGTCCCCAGCCGGCTCTTGACTATGGCTACACCTTC.

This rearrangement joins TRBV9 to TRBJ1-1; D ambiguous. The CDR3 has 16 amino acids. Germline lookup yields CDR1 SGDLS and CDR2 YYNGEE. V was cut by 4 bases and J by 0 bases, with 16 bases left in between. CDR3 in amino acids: CASSPGEGKMNTEAFF. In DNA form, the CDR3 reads TGTGCCAGCAGCCCCGGGGAGGGAAAAATGAACACTGAAGCTTTCTTT.

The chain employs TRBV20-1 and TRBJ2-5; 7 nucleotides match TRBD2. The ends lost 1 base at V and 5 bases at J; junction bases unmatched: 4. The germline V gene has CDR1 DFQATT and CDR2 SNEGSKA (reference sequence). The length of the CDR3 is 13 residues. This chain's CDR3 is CSARGREAETQYF. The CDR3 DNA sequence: TGCAGTGCTAGAGGTCGGGAGGCCGAGACCCAGTACTTC.

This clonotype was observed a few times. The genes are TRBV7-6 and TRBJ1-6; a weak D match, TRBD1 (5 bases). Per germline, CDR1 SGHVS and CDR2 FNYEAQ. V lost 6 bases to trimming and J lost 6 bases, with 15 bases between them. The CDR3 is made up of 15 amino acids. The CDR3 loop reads CASRATGLFNSPLHF. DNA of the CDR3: TGTGCCAGCAGGGCTACAGGCCTTTTTAATTCACCCCTCCACTTT.

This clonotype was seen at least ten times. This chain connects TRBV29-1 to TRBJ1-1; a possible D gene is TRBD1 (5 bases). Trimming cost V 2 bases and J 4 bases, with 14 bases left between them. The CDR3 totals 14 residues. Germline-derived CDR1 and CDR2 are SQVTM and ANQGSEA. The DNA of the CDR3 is TGCAGCGTTGAACACCGATCGGGGGGCACTGAAGCTTTCTTT. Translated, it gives CSVEHRSGGTEAFF. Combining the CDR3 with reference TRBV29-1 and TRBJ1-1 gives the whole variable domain SAVISQKPSRDICQRGTSLTIQCQVDSQVTMMFWYRQQPGQSLTLIATANQGSEATYESGFVIDKFPISRPNLTFSTLTVSNMSPEDSSIYLCSVEHRSGGTEAFFGQGTRLTVV.

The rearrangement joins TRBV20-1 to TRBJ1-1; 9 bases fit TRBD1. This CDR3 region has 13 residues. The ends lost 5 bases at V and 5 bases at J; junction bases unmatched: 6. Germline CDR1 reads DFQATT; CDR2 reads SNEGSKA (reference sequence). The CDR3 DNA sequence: TGCAGTGCTGGGGGACAGGGAAGAACTGAAGCTTTCTTT. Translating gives CSAGGQGRTEAFF.

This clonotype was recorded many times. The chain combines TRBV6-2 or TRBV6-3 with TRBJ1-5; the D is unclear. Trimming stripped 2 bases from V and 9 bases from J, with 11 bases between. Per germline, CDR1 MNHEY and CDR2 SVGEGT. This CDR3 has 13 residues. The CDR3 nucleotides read TGTGCCAGCAGTTACGAGGGCAGCGGGCCCCAGCATTTT. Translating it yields CASSYEGSGPQHF.

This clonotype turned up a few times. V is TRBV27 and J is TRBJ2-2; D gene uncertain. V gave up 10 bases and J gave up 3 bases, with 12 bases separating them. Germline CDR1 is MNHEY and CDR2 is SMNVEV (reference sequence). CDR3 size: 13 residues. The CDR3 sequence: CATALRDTGELFF. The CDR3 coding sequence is TGTGCCACCGCGTTACGGGACACCGGGGAGCTGTTTTTT.

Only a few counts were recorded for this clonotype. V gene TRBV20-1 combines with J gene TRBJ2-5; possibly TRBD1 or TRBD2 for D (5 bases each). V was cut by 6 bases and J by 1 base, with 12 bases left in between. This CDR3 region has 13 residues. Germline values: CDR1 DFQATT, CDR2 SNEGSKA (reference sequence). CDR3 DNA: TGCAGTGCAGAGGGACGGGCCCAAGAGACCCAGTACTTC. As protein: CSAEGRAQETQYF.

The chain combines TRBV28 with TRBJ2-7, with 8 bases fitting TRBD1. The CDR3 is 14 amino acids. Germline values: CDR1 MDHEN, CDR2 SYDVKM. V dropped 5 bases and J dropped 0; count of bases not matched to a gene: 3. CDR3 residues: CASSGTGNSYEQYF. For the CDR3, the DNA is TGTGCCAGCAGTGGGACAGGCAACTCCTACGAGCAGTACTTC. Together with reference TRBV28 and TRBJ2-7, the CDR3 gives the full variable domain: DVKVTQSSRYLVKRTGEKVFLECVQDMDHENMFWYRQDPGLGLRLIYFSYDVKMKEKGDIPEGYSVSREKKERFSLILESASTNQTSMYLCASSGTGNSYEQYFGPGTRLTVT.

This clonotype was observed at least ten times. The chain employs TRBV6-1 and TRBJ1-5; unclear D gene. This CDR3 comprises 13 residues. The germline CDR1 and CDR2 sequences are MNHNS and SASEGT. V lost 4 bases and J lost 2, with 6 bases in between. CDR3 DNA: TGTGCCAGCAGTGGGTTAGGCAATCAGCCCCAGCATTTT. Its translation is CASSGLGNQPQHF.

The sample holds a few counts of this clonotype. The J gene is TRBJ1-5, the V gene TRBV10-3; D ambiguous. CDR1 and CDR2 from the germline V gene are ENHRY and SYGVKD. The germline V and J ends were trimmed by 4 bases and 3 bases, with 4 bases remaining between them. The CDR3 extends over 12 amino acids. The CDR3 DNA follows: TGTGCCATCAGTGTCAACAATCAGCCCCAGCATTTT. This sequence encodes CAISVNNQPQHF.